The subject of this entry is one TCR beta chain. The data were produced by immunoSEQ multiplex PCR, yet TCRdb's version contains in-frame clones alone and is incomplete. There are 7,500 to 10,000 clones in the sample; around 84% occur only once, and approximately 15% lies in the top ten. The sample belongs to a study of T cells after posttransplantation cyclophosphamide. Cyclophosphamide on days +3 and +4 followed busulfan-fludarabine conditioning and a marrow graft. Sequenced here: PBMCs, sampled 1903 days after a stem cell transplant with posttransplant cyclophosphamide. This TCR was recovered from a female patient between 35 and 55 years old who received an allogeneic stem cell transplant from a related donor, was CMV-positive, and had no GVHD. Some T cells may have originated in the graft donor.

The CDR3 sequence is CASMVRGGGGANYEQYF. In DNA form, the CDR3 reads TGTGCCAGCATGGTTAGGGGGGGCGGGGGAGCAAACTACGAGCAGTACTTC. The V gene is TRBV27, the J gene TRBJ2-7; D may be TRBD2 (7 bases). Trimming shortened V by 7 bases and J by 3 bases, and 25 bases separated the two germline ends. CDR1 MNHEY and CDR2 SMNVEV come from the germline V gene (reference sequence). The CDR3 runs to 17 residues.